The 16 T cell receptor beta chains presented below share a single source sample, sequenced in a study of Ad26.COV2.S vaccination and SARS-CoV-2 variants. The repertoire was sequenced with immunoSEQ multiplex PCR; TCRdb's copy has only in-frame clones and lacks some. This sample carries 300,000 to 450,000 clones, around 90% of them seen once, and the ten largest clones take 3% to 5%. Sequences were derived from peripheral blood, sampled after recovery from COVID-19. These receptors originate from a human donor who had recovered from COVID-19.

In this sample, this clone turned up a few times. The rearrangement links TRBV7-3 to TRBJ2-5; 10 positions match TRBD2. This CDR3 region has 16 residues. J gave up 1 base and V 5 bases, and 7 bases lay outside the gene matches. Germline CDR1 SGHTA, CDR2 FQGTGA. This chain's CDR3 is CASSTPASGGQETQYF. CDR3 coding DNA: TGTGCCAGCAGCACCCCGGCTAGCGGGGGCCAAGAGACCCAGTACTTC.

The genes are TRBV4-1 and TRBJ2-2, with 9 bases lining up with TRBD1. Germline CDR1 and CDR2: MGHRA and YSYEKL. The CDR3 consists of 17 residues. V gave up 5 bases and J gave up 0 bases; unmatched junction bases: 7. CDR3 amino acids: CASSSYGQGTNTGELFF. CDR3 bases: TGCGCCAGCAGCTCGTATGGACAGGGGACGAACACCGGGGAGCTGTTTTTT.

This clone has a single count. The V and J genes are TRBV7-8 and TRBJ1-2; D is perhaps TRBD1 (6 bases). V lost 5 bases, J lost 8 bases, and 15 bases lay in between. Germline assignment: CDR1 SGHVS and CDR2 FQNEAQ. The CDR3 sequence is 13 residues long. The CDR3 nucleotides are TGTGCCAGCAGCCCGGGGGCCGGTTTGGGCTACACCTTC. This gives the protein CASSPGAGLGYTF.

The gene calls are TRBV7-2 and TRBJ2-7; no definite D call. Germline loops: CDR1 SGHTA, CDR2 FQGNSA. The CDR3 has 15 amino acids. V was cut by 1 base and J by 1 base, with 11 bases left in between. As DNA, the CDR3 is TGTGCCAGCAGCTTAGAATCTACGGAATCCTACGAGCAGTACTTC. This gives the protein CASSLESTESYEQYF.

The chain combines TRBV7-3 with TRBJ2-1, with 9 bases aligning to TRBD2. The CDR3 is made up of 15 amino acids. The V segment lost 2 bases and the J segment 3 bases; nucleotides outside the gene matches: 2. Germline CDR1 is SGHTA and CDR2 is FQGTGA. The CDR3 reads CASSLLAGSYNEQFF. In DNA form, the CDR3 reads TGTGCCAGCAGCTTACTAGCGGGGAGCTACAATGAGCAGTTCTTC.

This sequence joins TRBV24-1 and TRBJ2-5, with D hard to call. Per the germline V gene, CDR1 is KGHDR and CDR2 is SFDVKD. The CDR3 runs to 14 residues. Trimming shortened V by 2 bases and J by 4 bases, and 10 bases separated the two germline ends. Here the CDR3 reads CATSDSSSRETQYF. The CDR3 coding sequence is TGTGCCACCAGTGATTCGTCTAGTCGAGAGACCCAGTACTTC.

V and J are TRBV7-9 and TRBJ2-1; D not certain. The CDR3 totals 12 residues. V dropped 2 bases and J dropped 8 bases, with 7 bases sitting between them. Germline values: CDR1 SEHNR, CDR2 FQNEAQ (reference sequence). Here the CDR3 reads CASSLTFDEQFF. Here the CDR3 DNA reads TGTGCCAGCAGCTTAACCTTTGATGAGCAGTTCTTC.

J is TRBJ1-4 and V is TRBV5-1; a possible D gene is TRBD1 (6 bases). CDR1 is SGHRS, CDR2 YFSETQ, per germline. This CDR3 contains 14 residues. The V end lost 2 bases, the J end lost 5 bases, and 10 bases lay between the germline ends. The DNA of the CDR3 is TGCGCCAGCAGCTTTACAGGGCCCAATGAAAAACTGTTTTTT. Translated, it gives CASSFTGPNEKLFF.

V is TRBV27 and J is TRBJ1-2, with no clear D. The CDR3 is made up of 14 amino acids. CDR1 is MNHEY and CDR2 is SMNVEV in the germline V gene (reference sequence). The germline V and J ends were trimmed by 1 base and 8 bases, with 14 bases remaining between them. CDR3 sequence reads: CASSLWEGEGGYTF. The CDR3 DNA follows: TGTGCCAGCAGTTTATGGGAGGGAGAGGGCGGCTACACCTTC.

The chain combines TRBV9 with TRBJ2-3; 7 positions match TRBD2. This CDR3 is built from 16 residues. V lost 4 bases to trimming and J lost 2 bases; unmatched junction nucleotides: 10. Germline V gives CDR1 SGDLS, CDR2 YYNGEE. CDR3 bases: TGTGCCAGCAGCCCCCACGGGGGGACCCTCACAGATACGCAGTATTTT. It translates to CASSPHGGTLTDTQYF.

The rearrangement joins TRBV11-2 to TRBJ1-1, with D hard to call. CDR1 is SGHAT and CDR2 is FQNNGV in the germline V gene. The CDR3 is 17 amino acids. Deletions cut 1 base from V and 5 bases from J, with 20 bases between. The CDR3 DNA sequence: TGTGCCAGCAGCTTAGCTTCTAAAGGCAGGCCAGGAACTGAAGCTTTCTTT. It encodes CASSLASKGRPGTEAFF.

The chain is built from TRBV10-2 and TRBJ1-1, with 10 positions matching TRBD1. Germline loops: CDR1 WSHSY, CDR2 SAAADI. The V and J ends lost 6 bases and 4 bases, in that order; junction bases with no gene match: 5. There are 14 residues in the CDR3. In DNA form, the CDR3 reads TGCGCCAGCAGCCGGGACAGGGGAGCCACTGAAGCTTTCTTT. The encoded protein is CASSRDRGATEAFF.

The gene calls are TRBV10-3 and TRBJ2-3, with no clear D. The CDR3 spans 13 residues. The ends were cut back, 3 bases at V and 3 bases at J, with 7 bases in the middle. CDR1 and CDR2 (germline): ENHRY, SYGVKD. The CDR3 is CAISEAGTDTQYF. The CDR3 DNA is TGTGCCATCAGTGAAGCCGGTACAGATACGCAGTATTTT.

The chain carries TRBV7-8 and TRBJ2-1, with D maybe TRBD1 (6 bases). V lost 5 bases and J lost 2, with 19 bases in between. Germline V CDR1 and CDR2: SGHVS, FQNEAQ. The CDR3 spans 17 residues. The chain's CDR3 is CASSPPLQGSPYNEQFF. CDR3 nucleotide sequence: TGTGCCAGCAGCCCACCTTTACAGGGAAGCCCCTACAATGAGCAGTTCTTC.

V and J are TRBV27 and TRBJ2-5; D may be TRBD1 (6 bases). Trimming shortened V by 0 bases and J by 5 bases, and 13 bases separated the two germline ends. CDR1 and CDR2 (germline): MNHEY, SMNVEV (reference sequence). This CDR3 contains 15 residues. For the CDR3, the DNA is TGTGCCAGCAGTTTATCGGCAGGGGATGATGAGACCCAGTACTTC. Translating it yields CASSLSAGDDETQYF.

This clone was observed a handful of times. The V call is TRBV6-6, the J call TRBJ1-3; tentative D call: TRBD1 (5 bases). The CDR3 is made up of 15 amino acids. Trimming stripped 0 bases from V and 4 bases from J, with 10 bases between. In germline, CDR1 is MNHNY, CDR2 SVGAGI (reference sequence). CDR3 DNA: TGTGCCAGCAGTTACTCCGACAGAGGAGGAAACACCATATATTTT. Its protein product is CASSYSDRGGNTIYF.